The 16 T cell receptor beta chains listed next were all sequenced from one sample in a study of spatial heterogeneity in lung cancer. Time point: sample taken at primary tumor resection. TCRdb re-called the 5' RACE reads through MiXCR, storing one row per CDR3 protein. The repertoire has 55,000 to 70,000 distinct CDR3 sequences, roughly 6.6% of them found once; the top ten carry about 14%. The sample in question was PBMCs, obtained at surgery. These receptors were collected from a female donor with early-stage non-small cell lung cancer.

By share, this clonotype counts as medium-sized (0.01 to 0.1%). The gene calls are TRBV3-1 and TRBJ2-2, with D possibly matching TRBD2 (5 bases). V was cut by 4 bases and J by 0 bases, with 9 bases left in between. The germline V gene encodes CDR1 LGHDT and CDR2 YNNKEL (reference sequence). The CDR3 runs to 15 residues. CDR3: CASSPDFANTGELFF. CDR3 coding DNA: TGTGCCAGCAGCCCGGACTTCGCGAACACCGGGGAGCTGTTTTTT. Variable domain in full (rest from reference TRBV3-1 and TRBJ2-2): DTAVSQTPKYLVTQMGNDKSIKCEQNLGHDTMYWYKQDSKKFLKIMFSYNNKELIINETVPNRFSPKSPDKAHLNLHINSLELGDSAVYFCASSPDFANTGELFFGEGSRLTVL.

This clonotype was observed a few times. The V call is TRBV5-5, the J call TRBJ2-3, with 7 bases identical to TRBD2. The CDR3 consists of 14 residues. The germline V gene encodes CDR1 SGHKS and CDR2 YYEKEE (reference sequence). After removal of 8 bases from V and 6 bases from J, the junction contained 12 bases not matched to a gene. The CDR3 spells CASTQRDRQDTQYF. The CDR3 DNA is TGTGCCAGTACCCAGCGGGACCGGCAGGATACGCAGTATTTT.

This clonotype was counted between two and nine times. This rearrangement joins TRBV18 to TRBJ1-1, with D tentatively TRBD1 (5 bases). The ends were cut back, 3 bases at V and 0 bases at J, with 8 bases in the middle. Germline values: CDR1 KGHSH, CDR2 LQKENI. CDR3 size: 14 residues. CDR3 nucleotide sequence: TGTGCCAGCTCACCTGGGACGGTGAACACTGAAGCTTTCTTT. Its protein product is CASSPGTVNTEAFF.

About this clonotype: A much larger clone lies one base from this, so it may be a read error. The gene calls are TRBV6-2 or TRBV6-3 and TRBJ1-5, with no clear D. CDR3 length: 14 residues. Per germline, CDR1 MNHEY and CDR2 SVGEGT. The CDR3 here is CASSLRFGNRPQHF. The CDR3 region has the DNA TGTGCCAGCAGTTTAAGGTTCGGCAATCGGCCCCAGCATTTT.

In this sample, this clonotype turned up many times. The gene calls are TRBV2 and TRBJ2-2; D uncertain. The ends were cut back, 6 bases at V and 6 bases at J, with 17 bases in the middle. Germline CDR1 reads SNHLY; CDR2 reads FYNNEI. The CDR3 consists of 15 residues. CDR3 nucleotide sequence: TGTGCCAGCAGCCCAAGGACGGGTGTCGCCGGGGAGCTGTTTTTT. Residues: CASSPRTGVAGELFF.

The sample holds many counts of this clonotype. CDR3 protein: CASSLNPPPQGMTEAFF. In nucleotides, the CDR3 is TGTGCCAGCAGCTTAAATCCGCCCCCACAGGGGATGACTGAAGCTTTCTTT. The rearrangement uses TRBV7-3 and TRBJ1-1; 7 bases map to TRBD1. The CDR3 totals 17 residues. Germline V CDR1 and CDR2: SGHTA, FQGTGA. Unmatched junction bases numbered 13, after V lost 1 base and J lost 5 bases.

The chain has TRBV9 and TRBJ2-1; possibly TRBD1 or TRBD2 for D (6 bases each). Between the trimmed V and J ends, which lost 4 bases and 7 bases, there was a span of 15 bases. The CDR3 is made up of 14 amino acids. CDR1 and CDR2 (germline): SGDLS, YYNGEE. CDR3 region: CASSRFGGPNEQFF. DNA for the CDR3: TGTGCCAGCAGCCGCTTTGGGGGGCCGAATGAGCAGTTCTTC.

J is TRBJ1-1 and V is TRBV3-1, with D hard to call. Germline V gene lookup returns CDR1 LGHDT and CDR2 YNNKEL (reference sequence). Trimming shortened V by 4 bases and J by 1 base, and 7 bases separated the two germline ends. This CDR3 is 13 amino acids long. The CDR3 sequence is CASSPDGNTEAFF. CDR3 DNA: TGTGCCAGCAGCCCGGATGGGAACACTGAAGCTTTCTTT.

This clonotype was counted only a few times. V is TRBV28 and J is TRBJ1-5; D remains unclear. CDR3 length equals 14 residues. The V end lost 8 bases, the J end lost 2 bases, and 13 bases lay between the germline ends. Germline V gene sequence: CDR1 MDHEN, CDR2 SYDVKM. CDR3 coding DNA: TGTGCCAGCCGAGTCTCCCTGGGCAATCAGCCCCAGCATTTT. Translated: CASRVSLGNQPQHF.

By share, this clonotype counts as medium-sized. This sequence joins TRBV5-1 and TRBJ2-1, with D possibly matching TRBD1 (6 bases). The CDR3 spans 15 residues. Germline loops: CDR1 SGHRS, CDR2 YFSETQ. V shed 1 base and J shed 0 bases, with 8 bases lying between them. CDR3 nucleotide sequence: TGCGCCAGCAGCTTGACAGGGAGCTCCTACAATGAGCAGTTCTTC. Encoded protein: CASSLTGSSYNEQFF.

The chain combines TRBV9 with TRBJ1-1; no reliable D call. Germline values: CDR1 SGDLS, CDR2 YYNGEE. V shed 0 bases and J shed 0 bases, with 6 bases lying between them. The length of the CDR3 is 14 residues. The CDR3 DNA sequence: TGTGCCAGCAGCGTAGGCAGATTGAACACTGAAGCTTTCTTT. The encoded protein is CASSVGRLNTEAFF.

This clonotype occurred many times. This chain uses TRBV27 with TRBJ1-2, with D perhaps matching TRBD1 (6 bases). The CDR3 extends over 12 amino acids. With 4 bases removed from V and 8 bases from J, the gap between germline ends came to 11 bases. Germline CDR1 and CDR2: MNHEY and SMNVEV (reference sequence). Written as DNA, the CDR3 is TGTGCCAGCAGTTCAACAGGGTACGGCTACACCTTC. Its protein product is CASSSTGYGYTF.

The rearrangement uses TRBV5-4 and TRBJ2-3, with D possibly being TRBD1 (6 bases). Trimming removed 4 bases from V and 6 bases from J, with 12 bases in between. CDR3 length equals 13 residues. The V gene's germline CDR1 is SGHNT and CDR2 YYREEE (reference sequence). The CDR3 DNA is TGTGCCAGCAGCCCGGACAGCATTGATACGCAGTATTTT. This translates into CASSPDSIDTQYF.

This clonotype was counted between two and nine times. The CDR3 sequence is CASGREPYNSPLHF. In nucleotides, the CDR3 is TGTGCCAGCGGCCGGGAACCCTATAATTCACCCCTCCACTTT. The chain couples TRBV28 to TRBJ1-6, with D unresolved. The V end was cut by 8 bases, the J end by 2 bases, with 10 bases between. This CDR3 has 14 amino acids. Germline CDR1 MDHEN, CDR2 SYDVKM.

This chain uses TRBV14 with TRBJ2-7; 8 bases map to TRBD1. Per the germline V gene, CDR1 is SGHDN and CDR2 is FVKESK. The CDR3 runs to 15 residues. V dropped 4 bases and J dropped 5; count of bases not matched to a gene: 10. In nucleotides, the CDR3 is TGTGCCAGCAGCCCATTACCACAGGGGGGCAACGAGCAGTACTTC. This encodes CASSPLPQGGNEQYF.

A few counts support this clonotype. The chain couples TRBV9 to TRBJ2-7; weak D call: TRBD1 (6 bases). Germline V lookup: CDR1 SGDLS, CDR2 YYNGEE. V was shortened by 0 bases and J by 2 bases, with 18 bases between the two germline ends. The CDR3 runs to 17 residues. CDR3 coding DNA: TGTGCCAGCAGCGTAGATGTCTCTGACAGGTTGACCTACGAGCAGTACGTC. Translation: CASSVDVSDRLTYEQYV.